This T cell receptor beta chain derives from a study of beta chain features in type 1 diabetes. Of the isolated RNA, all was reverse transcribed, and so the sequenced material was expressed TCRB transcripts. Sequencing used immunoSEQ multiplex PCR; TCRdb keeps in-frame clones, though not all of them. The table includes about 900,000 clones, about a sixth detected once. CDR1 and CDR2 from the germline V gene are SEHNR and FQNEAQ (reference sequence). Deletions cut 3 bases from V and 0 bases from J, with 12 bases between. The CDR3 consists of 15 residues. The TCR sequence derives from a woman aged 18-30 years in good health. This chain links TRBV7-9 with TRBJ2-7, with D uncertain. The specimen sequenced was naive CD4+ T cells from blood. The CDR3 is CASSLVALNSYEQYF. CDR3 DNA sequence: TGTGCCAGCAGCTTGGTCGCGCTCAACTCCTACGAGCAGTACTTC.